This T cell receptor (beta chain) derives from a study of a mutant IDH1 vaccine in newly diagnosed glioma. About the study: Administration of eight vaccinations to patients took place in weeks 1, 3, 5, 7, 11, 15, 19, 23. Former treatment meant radiotherapy, temozolomide, or both; the majority had gotten both. Patients received vaccination from 4-6 weeks after radiotherapy alone, or with temozolomide cycles.

The table lists this clone with a few counts. Its antigen is not known. Profiling relied on immunoSEQ multiplex PCR, and the TCRdb table lists in-frame clones only, not all of them. This table has tens of thousands of clones, approximately 85% appearing once. Regarding time point: week 5, during vaccination. Every vaccination contained 300 ug of the mutant IDH1 20-mer peptide and was paired with topical imiquimod. The material sequenced was PBMCs, taken from a glioma patient whose treatment included an IDH1 peptide vaccine. The clonotype comes from a man between 40 and 49 years old with glioma.

The CDR3: CASSKTGGDSYEQYF. DNA of the CDR3: TGCGCCAGCAGCAAAACAGGGGGTGATTCCTACGAGCAGTACTTC. The rearrangement links TRBV5-1 to TRBJ2-7; 8 bases fit TRBD1. With V trimmed by 4 bases and J by 1 base, 7 bases remained unmatched. Germline V gene lookup returns CDR1 SGHRS and CDR2 YFSETQ. The CDR3 has 15 amino acids.